The 3 T cell receptor beta chains given below trace back to one sample, sequenced in a study of shared clonotypes between healthy human individuals. Using immunoSEQ multiplex PCR, the repertoire was profiled, and TCRdb retains in-frame clones only, with some absent. The sample lists roughly 2 million clones, more than 90% occurring once. Sequenced sample: naive CD4+ T cells sorted from blood. Subset described: CD45RA+ positively selected. These receptors came from a man aged 18 to 35 in good health.

This rearrangement joins TRBV7-9 to TRBJ2-3; D call uncertain. In germline, CDR1 is SEHNR, CDR2 FQNEAQ (reference sequence). Trimming left V 3 bases short and J 5 bases short, with 9 bases between. The length of the CDR3 is 13 residues. CDR3 protein: CASSLTLEDTQYF. The CDR3 bases are TGTGCCAGCAGCTTGACCCTTGAAGATACGCAGTATTTT. The variable domain in full, completed from reference TRBV7-9 and TRBJ2-3, reads DTGVSQNPRHKITKRGQNVTFRCDPISEHNRLYWYRQTLGQGPEFLTYFQNEAQLEKSRLLSDRFSAERPKGSFSTLEIQRTEQGDSAMYLCASSLTLEDTQYFGPGTRLTVL.

The gene calls are TRBV5-1 and TRBJ2-4; 9 positions agree with TRBD1. The germline gives CDR1 SGHRS, CDR2 YFSETQ. J gave up 6 bases and V 7 bases, and 8 bases lay outside the gene matches. CDR3 size: 14 residues. The CDR3 nucleotides read TGCGCCAGCTTTCCGGGACAGGGATCAAACATTCAGTACTTC. This translates into CASFPGQGSNIQYF.

The V gene is TRBV4-1, the J gene TRBJ2-5; 7 nucleotides line up with TRBD1. Germline CDR1 and CDR2: MGHRA and YSYEKL. The CDR3 sequence is 18 residues long. The trim removed 1 base at V and 0 bases at J, leaving 11 bases unmatched. The CDR3 protein is CASSQAPETGMYQETQYF. CDR3 nucleotide sequence: TGCGCCAGCAGCCAAGCCCCCGAGACAGGGATGTACCAAGAGACCCAGTACTTC.